This T cell receptor beta chain was captured by sequencing in a study of STAT3 mutations in large granular lymphocyte leukemia (dated by TCRdb to between 2018 and 2021). General notes on the study: About half of the T-LGLL patients who underwent longitudinal sequencing carried canonical activating STAT3 mutations. Over half of the T-LGLL patients were given one or more immunosuppressive therapy regimens, and 40% of the treated patients had a hematologic response. Patients with T-cell large granular lymphocyte leukemia underwent serial deep sequencing of TCRbeta CDR3 and STAT3 to reconstruct clonal hierarchy and dynamics. From an initial cohort of around 220 LGL patients, over 15 representative T-LGLL cases were picked for longitudinal TCRbeta and STAT3 sequencing. As controls within the study, two patients with natural killer LGL leukemia were also sequenced longitudinally. On average, sequencing was done at around 4 time points per patient, with the number of samplings ranging from 2 to 8.

The junction carries 20 bases between V and J, which are trimmed by 4 bases and 8 bases respectively. CDR1 MDHEN and CDR2 SYDVKM were looked up in the germline V gene. From cysteine to phenylalanine, the CDR3 is 15 amino acids long. The entry retains the CDR3 DNA only, 45 bases that are in frame from base 1. What the research found in general, with its limitations: Dominant TCR clone burden was found to exceed STAT3 mutant burden in several patients, suggesting that STAT3 mutation arose secondarily within a pre-expanded clone. At least one immunodominant TCRbeta clonotype was identified in every T-LGLL patient, and multiple immunodominant subclonotypes were identified in about half of the T-LGLL patients. Because no samples were available when a clone first appeared, clonal expansion had to be inferred from samplings taken at other points. TCR clonotype switching after therapy was seen in about 30% of the 18 patients, with all newly emerging clones being STAT3 wild type. Persisting codominant clonotypes in some patients meant a small but highly pathogenic clone may have been missed. Variable intervals between samplings and differing treatment regimens complicated linking therapy response to changes in TCR clonal burden.

The same DNA, extracted from blood mononuclear cells, served for both the TCR sequencing and the STAT3 sequencing. TCRbeta libraries were sequenced on an Illumina MiSeq, averaging about 41,000 productive templates per sample. Multiplex PCR amplification was used to generate TCRbeta CDR3 libraries with the immunoSEQ assay. As for the original processing: Repertoire diversity was calculated as previously defined, with values near 0 taken to indicate extremely monoclonal samples. TCRdb carries this immuneACCESS record with in-frame sequences only. Its versions omit some clonotypes, under half of them owing to an unresolved V gene in the studies checked, with the rest unexplained. The DNA was the basis for D and trimming; V, J and clone size are from that table. In all, the sample holds about 4,400 clones, and approximately 80% of those were seen once. The ten largest clones take up roughly 73% of the sample.

Concerning this clone itself: The specificity of this receptor is unknown. No per-base quality is available; no much larger clone lies one base away.

The chain uses TRBV28 and TRBJ1-2, with the D segment identity uncertain. The clonotype originates from a man in his forties with T-cell large granular lymphocyte leukemia. Some clones in this sample may be carry-over from other donors' samples. The age is the age at diagnosis. The sequenced sample was peripheral blood mononuclear cells. The CDR3 amino acid sequence is: CASSSGTGVFSGYTF. The nucleotide sequence is TGTGCCAGCAGTTCTGGAACTGGCGTCTTTTCGGGCTACACCTTC.